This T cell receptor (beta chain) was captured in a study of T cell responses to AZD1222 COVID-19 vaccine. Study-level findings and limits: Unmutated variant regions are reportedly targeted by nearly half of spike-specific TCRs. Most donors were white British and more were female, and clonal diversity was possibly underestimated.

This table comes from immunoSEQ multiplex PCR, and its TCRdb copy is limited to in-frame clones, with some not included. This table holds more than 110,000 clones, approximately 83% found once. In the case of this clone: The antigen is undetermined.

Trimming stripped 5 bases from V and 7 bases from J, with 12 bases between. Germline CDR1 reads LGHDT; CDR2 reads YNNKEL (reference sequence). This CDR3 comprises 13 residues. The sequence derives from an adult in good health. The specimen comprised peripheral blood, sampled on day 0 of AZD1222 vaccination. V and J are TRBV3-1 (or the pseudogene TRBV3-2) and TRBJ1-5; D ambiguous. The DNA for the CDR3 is TGTGCCAGCAGCGATGATCCCAGGCAGCCCCAGCATTTT. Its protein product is CASSDDPRQPQHF.